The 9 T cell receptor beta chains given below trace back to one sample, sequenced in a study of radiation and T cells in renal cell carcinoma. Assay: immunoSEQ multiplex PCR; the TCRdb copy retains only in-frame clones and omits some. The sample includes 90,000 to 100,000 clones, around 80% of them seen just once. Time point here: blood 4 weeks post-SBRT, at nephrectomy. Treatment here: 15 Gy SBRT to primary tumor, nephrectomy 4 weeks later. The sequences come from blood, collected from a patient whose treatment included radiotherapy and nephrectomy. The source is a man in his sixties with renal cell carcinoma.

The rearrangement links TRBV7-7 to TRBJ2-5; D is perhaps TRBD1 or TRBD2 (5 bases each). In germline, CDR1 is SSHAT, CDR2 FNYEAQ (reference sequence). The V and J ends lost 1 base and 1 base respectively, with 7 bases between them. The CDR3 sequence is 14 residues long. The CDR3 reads CASSLGGSQETQYF. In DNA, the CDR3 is TGTGCCAGCAGCTTAGGGGGGAGCCAAGAGACCCAGTACTTC.

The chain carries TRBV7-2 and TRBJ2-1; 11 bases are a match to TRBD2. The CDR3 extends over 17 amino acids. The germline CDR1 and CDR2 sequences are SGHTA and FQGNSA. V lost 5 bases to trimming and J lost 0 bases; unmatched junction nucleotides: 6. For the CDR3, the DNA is TGTGCCAGCAGCGAGACTAGCGGGGTTCTCTCCTACAATGAGCAGTTCTTC. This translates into CASSETSGVLSYNEQFF.

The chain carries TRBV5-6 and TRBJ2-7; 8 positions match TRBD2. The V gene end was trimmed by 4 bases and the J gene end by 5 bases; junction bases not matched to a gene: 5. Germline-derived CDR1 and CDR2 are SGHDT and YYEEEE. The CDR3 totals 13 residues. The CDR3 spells CASSPSGGNEQYF. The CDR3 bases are TGTGCCAGCAGCCCCTCGGGGGGGAACGAGCAGTACTTC. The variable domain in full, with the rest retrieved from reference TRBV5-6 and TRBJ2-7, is DAGVTQSPTHLIKTRGQQVTLRCSPKSGHDTVSWYQQALGQGPQFIFQYYEEEERQRGNFPDRFSGHQFPNYSSELNVNALLLGDSALYLCASSPSGGNEQYFGPGTRLTVT.

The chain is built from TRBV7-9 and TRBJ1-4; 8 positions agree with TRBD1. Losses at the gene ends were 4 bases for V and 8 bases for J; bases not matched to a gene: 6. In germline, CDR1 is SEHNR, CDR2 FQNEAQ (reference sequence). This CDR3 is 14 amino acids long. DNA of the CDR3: TGTGCCAGCAGCTACCGACAGGGGTGGGAAAAACTGTTTTTT. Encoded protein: CASSYRQGWEKLFF.

CDR3 amino acids: CAWRILYEQYF. Here the CDR3 DNA reads TGTGCCTGGAGAATACTTTACGAGCAGTACTTC. This chain connects TRBV30 to TRBJ2-7; D is uncertain. The CDR3 contains 11 residues. Germline V gene lookup returns CDR1 GTSNPN and CDR2 SVGIG (reference sequence). Trimming shortened V by 3 bases and J by 4 bases, and 7 bases separated the two germline ends.

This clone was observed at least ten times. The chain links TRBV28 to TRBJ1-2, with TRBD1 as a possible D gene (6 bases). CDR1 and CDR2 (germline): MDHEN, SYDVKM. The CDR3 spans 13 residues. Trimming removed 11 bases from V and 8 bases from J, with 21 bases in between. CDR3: CAGQEGGRSGYTF. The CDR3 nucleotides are TGTGCCGGCCAAGAGGGGGGGAGGTCGGGCTACACCTTC.

The DNA of the CDR3 is TGTGCCAGCAGGGGCGGGACTAGCGGGAGGCTGGGGCTTTACAATGAGCAGTTCTTC. Protein: CASRGGTSGRLGLYNEQFF. The rearrangement joins TRBV27 to TRBJ2-1, with 15 bases aligning to TRBD2. CDR3 length: 19 amino acids. V trimming: 6 bases; J trimming: 4 bases; junction bases outside the gene matches: 13. Germline V gene lookup returns CDR1 MNHEY and CDR2 SMNVEV (reference sequence).

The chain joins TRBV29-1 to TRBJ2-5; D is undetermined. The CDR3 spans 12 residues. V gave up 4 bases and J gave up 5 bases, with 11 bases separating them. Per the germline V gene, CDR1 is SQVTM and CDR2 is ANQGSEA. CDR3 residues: CSVVGHRETQYF. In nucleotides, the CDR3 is TGCAGCGTTGTCGGCCACCGGGAGACCCAGTACTTC.

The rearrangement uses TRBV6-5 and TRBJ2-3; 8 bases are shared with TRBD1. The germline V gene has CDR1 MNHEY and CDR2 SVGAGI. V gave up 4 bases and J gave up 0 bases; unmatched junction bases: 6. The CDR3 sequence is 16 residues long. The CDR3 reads CASSSPHRGSTDTQYF. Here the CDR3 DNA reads TGTGCCAGCAGTTCCCCCCACAGGGGGAGCACAGATACGCAGTATTTT.